Reported below is one T cell receptor (beta chain). This table comes from immunoSEQ multiplex PCR, and its TCRdb copy is limited to in-frame clones, with some not included. The data contain around 100,000 clones, about 90% of them seen just once; the ten biggest clones take up 2.7%. The data derive from a study of blood T cell repertoires in COVID-19. Study overall: Sources were T cells, B-cell-depleted T cells, or PBMCs; the material itself was cDNA or gDNA.

The V gene lost 6 bases and the J gene lost 4 bases, with 22 bases spanning the gap. This CDR3 is 17 amino acids long. Germline values: CDR1 LNHDA, CDR2 SQIVND (reference sequence). The specimen sequenced was peripheral blood. V is TRBV19 and J is TRBJ1-5; no reliable D call. The clonotype was recovered from a man aged 45 to 65 with COVID-19, enrolled during active disease. Written as DNA, the CDR3 is TGTGCCAGTAGCACAATGGGCCCCAGCCTTGGGAATCAGCCCCAGCATTTT. Translated, it gives CASSTMGPSLGNQPQHF.